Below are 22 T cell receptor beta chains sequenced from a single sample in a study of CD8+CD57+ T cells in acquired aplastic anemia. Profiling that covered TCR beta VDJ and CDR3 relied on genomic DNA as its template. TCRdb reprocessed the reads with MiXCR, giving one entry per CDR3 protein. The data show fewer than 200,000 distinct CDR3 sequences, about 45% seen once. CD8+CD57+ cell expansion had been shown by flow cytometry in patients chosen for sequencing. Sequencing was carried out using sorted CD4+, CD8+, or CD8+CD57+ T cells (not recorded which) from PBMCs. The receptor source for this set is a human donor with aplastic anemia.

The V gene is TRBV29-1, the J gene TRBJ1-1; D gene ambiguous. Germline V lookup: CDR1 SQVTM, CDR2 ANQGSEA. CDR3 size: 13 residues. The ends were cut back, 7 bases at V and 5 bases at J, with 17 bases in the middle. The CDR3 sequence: CSGRMGRETEAFF. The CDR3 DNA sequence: TGCAGCGGTCGGATGGGTCGCGAGACTGAAGCTTTCTTT.

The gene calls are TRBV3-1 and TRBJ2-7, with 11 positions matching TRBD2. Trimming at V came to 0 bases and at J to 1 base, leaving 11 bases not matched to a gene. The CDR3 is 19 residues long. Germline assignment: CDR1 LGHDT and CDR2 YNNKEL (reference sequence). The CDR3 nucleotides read TGTGCCAGCAGCCAAGATCTCTTGCTAGCGGGGGGCCGGTCCTACGAGCAGTACTTC. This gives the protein CASSQDLLLAGGRSYEQYF.

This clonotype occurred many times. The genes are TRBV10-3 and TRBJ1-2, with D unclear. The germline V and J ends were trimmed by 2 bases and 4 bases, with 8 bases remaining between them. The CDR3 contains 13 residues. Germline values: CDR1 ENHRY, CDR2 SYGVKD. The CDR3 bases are TGTGCCATCAGTGAGGATAACATCTATGGCTACACCTTC. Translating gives CAISEDNIYGYTF.

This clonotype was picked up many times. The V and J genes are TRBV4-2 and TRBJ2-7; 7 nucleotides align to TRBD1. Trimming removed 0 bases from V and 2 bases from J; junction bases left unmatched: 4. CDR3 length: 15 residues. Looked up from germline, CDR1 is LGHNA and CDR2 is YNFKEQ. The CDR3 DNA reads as TGTGCCAGCAGCCAAGATGACAGGGCCACCTACGAGCAGTACTTC. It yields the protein CASSQDDRATYEQYF.

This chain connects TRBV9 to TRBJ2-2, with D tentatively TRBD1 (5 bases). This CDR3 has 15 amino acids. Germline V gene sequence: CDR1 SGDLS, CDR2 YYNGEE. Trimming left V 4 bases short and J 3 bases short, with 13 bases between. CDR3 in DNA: TGTGCCAGCAGCCCGTCCCTCAGGGACACCGGGGAGCTGTTTTTT. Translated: CASSPSLRDTGELFF.

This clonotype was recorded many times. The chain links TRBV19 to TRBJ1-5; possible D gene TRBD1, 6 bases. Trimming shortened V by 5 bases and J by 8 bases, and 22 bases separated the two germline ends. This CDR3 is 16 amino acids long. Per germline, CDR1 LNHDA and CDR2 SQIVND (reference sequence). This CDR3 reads CASSPTTGGVVKPQHF. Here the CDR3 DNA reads TGTGCCAGTAGTCCAACGACAGGAGGCGTCGTTAAGCCCCAGCATTTT.

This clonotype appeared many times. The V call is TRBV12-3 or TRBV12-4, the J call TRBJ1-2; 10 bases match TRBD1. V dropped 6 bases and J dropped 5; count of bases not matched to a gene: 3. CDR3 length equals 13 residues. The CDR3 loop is CASSRDRGYGYTF. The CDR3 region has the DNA TGTGCCAGCAGCAGGGACAGGGGATATGGCTACACCTTC.

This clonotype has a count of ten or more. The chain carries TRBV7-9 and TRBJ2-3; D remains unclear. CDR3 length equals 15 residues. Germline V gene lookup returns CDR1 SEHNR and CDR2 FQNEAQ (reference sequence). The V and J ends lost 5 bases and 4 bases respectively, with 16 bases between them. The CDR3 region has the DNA TGTGCCAGCAGCCCCCGCGCCGCTGGGGCAGATACGCAGTATTTT. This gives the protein CASSPRAAGADTQYF.

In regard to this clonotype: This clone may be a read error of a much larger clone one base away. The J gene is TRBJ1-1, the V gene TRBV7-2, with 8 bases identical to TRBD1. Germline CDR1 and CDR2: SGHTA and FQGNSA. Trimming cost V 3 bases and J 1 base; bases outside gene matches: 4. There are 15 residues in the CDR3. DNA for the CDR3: TGTGCCAGCAGCTTTACGGGACAGGAGAACACTGAAGCTTTCTTT. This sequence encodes CASSFTGQENTEAFF.

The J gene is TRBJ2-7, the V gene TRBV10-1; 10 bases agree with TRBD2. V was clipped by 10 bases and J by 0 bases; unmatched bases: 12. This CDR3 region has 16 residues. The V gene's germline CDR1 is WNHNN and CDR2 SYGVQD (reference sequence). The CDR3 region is CANVPGLAYNSYEQYF. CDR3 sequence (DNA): TGCGCCAATGTACCGGGACTAGCGTATAACTCCTACGAGCAGTACTTC.

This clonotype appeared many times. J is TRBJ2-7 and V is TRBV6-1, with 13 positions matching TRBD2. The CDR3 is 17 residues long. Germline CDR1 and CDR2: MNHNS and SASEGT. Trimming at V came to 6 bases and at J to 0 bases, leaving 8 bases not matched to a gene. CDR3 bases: TGTGCCAGCAGCCGACCGGGACTAGCGGGGACCTCCTACGAGCAGTACTTC. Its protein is CASSRPGLAGTSYEQYF.

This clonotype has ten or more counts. CDR3 DNA sequence: TGTGCCAGCAGCTCTAGCGGGGGGGCCGGAGAGACCCAGTACTTC. Translation gives CASSSSGGAGETQYF. The chain couples TRBV7-6 to TRBJ2-5; 12 bases match TRBD2. The CDR3 sequence is 15 residues long. The germline gives CDR1 SGHVS, CDR2 FNYEAQ. The junction had 4 bases not matched to a gene; V was cut back by 4 bases and J by 4 bases.

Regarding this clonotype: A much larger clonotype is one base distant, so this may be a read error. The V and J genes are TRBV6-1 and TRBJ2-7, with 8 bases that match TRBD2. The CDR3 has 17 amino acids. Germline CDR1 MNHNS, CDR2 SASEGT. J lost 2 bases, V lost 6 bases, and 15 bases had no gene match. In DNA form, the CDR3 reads TGTGCCAGCAGACCCCGGACTCCGGGAGGGGGACCCTACGAGCAGTACTTC. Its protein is CASRPRTPGGGPYEQYF.

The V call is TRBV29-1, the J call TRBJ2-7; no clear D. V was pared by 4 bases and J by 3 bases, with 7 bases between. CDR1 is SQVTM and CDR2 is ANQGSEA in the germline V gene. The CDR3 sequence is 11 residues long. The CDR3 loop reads CSVGDNYEQYF. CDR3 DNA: TGCAGCGTTGGCGACAACTACGAGCAGTACTTC.

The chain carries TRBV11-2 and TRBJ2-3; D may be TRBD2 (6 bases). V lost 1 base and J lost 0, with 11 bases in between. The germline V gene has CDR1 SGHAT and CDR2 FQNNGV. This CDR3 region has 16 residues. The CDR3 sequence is CASSLGTTLSTDTQYF. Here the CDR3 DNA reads TGTGCCAGCAGCTTAGGGACTACCTTAAGCACAGATACGCAGTATTTT. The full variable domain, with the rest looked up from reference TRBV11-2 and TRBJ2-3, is EAGVAQSPRYKIIEKRQSVAFWCNPISGHATLYWYQQILGQGPKLLIQFQNNGVVDDSQLPKDRFSAERLKGVDSTLKIQPAKLEDSAVYLCASSLGTTLSTDTQYFGPGTRLTVL.

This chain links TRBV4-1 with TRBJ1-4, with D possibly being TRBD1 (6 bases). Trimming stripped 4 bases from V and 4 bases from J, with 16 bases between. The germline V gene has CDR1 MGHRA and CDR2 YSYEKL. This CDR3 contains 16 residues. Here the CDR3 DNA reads TGCGCCAGCAGCCTCTCCCGGCCGGACAGTAATGAAAAACTGTTTTTT. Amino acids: CASSLSRPDSNEKLFF.

DNA of the CDR3: TGTGCCAGCAGCTTAGATGGGACAGGGGGGACTAAAGCTTTCTTT. Residues: CASSLDGTGGTKAFF. The chain is built from TRBV11-2 and TRBJ1-1, with 11 bases fitting TRBD1. Losses at the gene ends were 0 bases for V and 9 bases for J; bases not matched to a gene: 6. The CDR3 has 15 residues. Germline V gene sequence: CDR1 SGHAT, CDR2 FQNNGV.

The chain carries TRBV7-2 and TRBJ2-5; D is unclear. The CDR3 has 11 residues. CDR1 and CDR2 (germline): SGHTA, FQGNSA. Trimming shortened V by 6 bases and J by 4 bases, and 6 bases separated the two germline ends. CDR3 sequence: CASRYAETQYF. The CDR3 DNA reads TGTGCCAGCAGATACGCAGAGACCCAGTACTTC.

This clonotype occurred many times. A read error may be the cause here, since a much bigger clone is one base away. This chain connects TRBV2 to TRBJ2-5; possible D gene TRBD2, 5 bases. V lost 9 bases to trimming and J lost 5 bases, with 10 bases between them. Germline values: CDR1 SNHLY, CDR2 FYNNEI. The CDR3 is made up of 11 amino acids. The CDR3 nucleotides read TGTGCCAGTGTAGCGCGGGAGACCCAGTACTTC. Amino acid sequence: CASVARETQYF. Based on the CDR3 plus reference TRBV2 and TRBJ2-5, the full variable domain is EPEVTQTPSHQVTQMGQEVILRCVPISNHLYFYWYRQILGQKVEFLVSFYNNEISEKSEIFDDQFSVERPDGSNFTLKIRSTKLEDSAMYFCASVARETQYFGPGTRLLVL.

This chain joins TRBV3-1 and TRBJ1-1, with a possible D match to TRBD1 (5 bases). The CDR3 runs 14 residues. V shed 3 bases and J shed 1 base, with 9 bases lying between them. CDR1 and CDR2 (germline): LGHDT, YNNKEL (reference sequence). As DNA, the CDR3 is TGTGCCAGCAGCCAGGGACTGCGGAACACTGAAGCTTTCTTT. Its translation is CASSQGLRNTEAFF.

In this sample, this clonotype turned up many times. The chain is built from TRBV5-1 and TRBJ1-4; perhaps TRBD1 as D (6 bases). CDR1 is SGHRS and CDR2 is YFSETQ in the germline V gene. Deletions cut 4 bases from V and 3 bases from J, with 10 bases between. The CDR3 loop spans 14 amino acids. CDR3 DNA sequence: TGCGCCAGCAGCCTGACAGGCCCTAATGAAAAACTGTTTTTT. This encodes CASSLTGPNEKLFF.

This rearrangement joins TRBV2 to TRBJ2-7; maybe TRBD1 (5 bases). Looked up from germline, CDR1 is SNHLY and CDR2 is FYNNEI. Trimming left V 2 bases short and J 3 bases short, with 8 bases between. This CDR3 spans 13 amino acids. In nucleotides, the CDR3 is TGTGCCAGCAGTGAACGACAGCTCTACGAGCAGTACTTC. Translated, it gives CASSERQLYEQYF.